The 26 T cell receptor beta chains in this list originate from one sample, sequenced in a study of cytomegalovirus exposure and HLA in healthy donors. Amplification used 60 Vbeta primers and 13 Jbeta primers. This table comes from immunoSEQ multiplex PCR, and its TCRdb copy is limited to in-frame clones, with some not included. The top ten hold 1.3% of the sample, which has under 130,000 clones, 78% seen once. The sample taken for sequencing was PBMCs. The source is a man younger than 40 in good health and CMV-seronegative.

The rearrangement joins TRBV2 to TRBJ2-2; 7 bases line up with TRBD1. V shed 7 bases, J shed 4 bases, and the junction held 9 bases outside the gene matches. The CDR3 consists of 15 residues. Germline assignment: CDR1 SNHLY and CDR2 FYNNEI. The CDR3 DNA follows: TGTGCCAGCACCGACAGGGTATCATTCACCGGGGAGCTGTTTTTT. This translates into CASTDRVSFTGELFF.

This clone has just a few counts. The CDR3 protein is CASSLTTGAKETQYF. The CDR3 DNA is TGTGCCAGCAGCTTGACTACAGGGGCGAAAGAGACCCAGTACTTC. The genes are TRBV5-6 and TRBJ2-5, with 7 bases matching TRBD1. CDR1 is SGHDT, CDR2 YYEEEE, per germline. V was clipped by 1 base and J by 3 bases; unmatched bases: 6. The length of the CDR3 is 15 residues.

This rearrangement joins TRBV15 to TRBJ1-6, with D uncertain. In germline, CDR1 is LNHNV, CDR2 YYDKDF (reference sequence). V lost 0 bases, J lost 7 bases, and 10 bases lay in between. CDR3 length equals 15 residues. CDR3 in DNA: TGTGCCACCAGCAGAGATCTTACAGCCAATTCACCCCTCCACTTT. This translates into CATSRDLTANSPLHF. The full variable domain, with the rest looked up from reference TRBV15 and TRBJ1-6, is DAMVIQNPRYQVTQFGKPVTLSCSQTLNHNVMYWYQQKSSQAPKLLFHYYDKDFNNEADTPDNFQSRRPNTSFCFLDIRSPGLGDTAMYLCATSRDLTANSPLHFGNGTRLTVT.

The V gene is TRBV5-4, the J gene TRBJ2-3; 7 nucleotides agree with TRBD1. The CDR3 length is 15 residues. The junction had 5 bases not matched to a gene; V was cut back by 2 bases and J by 2 bases. Germline values: CDR1 SGHNT, CDR2 YYREEE (reference sequence). In DNA, the CDR3 is TGTGCCAGCAGCTTACGGGACAGAGCCACAGATACGCAGTATTTT. This encodes CASSLRDRATDTQYF.

The chain carries TRBV25-1 and TRBJ1-4, with 11 bases lining up with TRBD1. V was pared by 6 bases and J by 7 bases, with 4 bases of the junction left unmatched. Germline assignment: CDR1 MGHDK and CDR2 SYGVNS. CDR3 length: 14 amino acids. This chain's CDR3 is CASRFGTGGEKLFF. The CDR3 nucleotides read TGTGCCAGCAGGTTCGGGACAGGGGGTGAAAAACTGTTTTTT. Looking up the rest from reference TRBV25-1 and TRBJ1-4 gives the full variable domain: EADIYQTPRYLVIGTGKKITLECSQTMGHDKMYWYQQDPGMELHLIHYSYGVNSTEKGDLSSESTVSRIRTEHFPLTLESARPSHTSQYLCASRFGTGGEKLFFGSGTQLSVL.

This chain uses TRBV4-3 with TRBJ1-4, with D possibly being TRBD1 (6 bases). The germline CDR1 and CDR2 sequences are LGHNA and YSLEER. V was clipped by 0 bases and J by 7 bases, with 15 bases between them. The CDR3 is made up of 16 amino acids. The CDR3 sequence: CASSQDLKGGGEKLFF. The DNA for the CDR3 is TGCGCCAGCAGCCAAGACCTTAAGGGAGGGGGTGAAAAACTGTTTTTT.

This rearrangement joins TRBV5-4 to TRBJ1-3; D not certain. Germline V CDR1 and CDR2: SGHNT, YYREEE (reference sequence). This CDR3 comprises 15 residues. V was cut by 0 bases and J by 2 bases, with 9 bases left in between. CDR3 amino acids: CASSLDSGAGNTIYF. The CDR3 DNA is TGTGCCAGCAGCTTGGATTCCGGGGCTGGAAACACCATATATTTT.

This clone came up a few times. The rearrangement uses TRBV7-9 and TRBJ2-7; D is uncertain. The CDR3 length is 14 residues. The germline gives CDR1 SEHNR, CDR2 FQNEAQ (reference sequence). The V end was cut by 2 bases, the J end by 5 bases, with 13 bases between. The CDR3: CASSLSSPPHEQYF. CDR3 nucleotide sequence: TGTGCCAGCAGCTTATCTTCCCCCCCTCACGAGCAGTACTTC.

This clone appeared a single time. The chain links TRBV5-1 to TRBJ2-7, with TRBD1 as a possible D gene (5 bases). This CDR3 has 15 amino acids. V was cut by 5 bases and J by 2 bases, with 17 bases left in between. Germline V gives CDR1 SGHRS, CDR2 YFSETQ. In DNA, the CDR3 is TGCGCCAGCAGTGCGGATAGGGGCGCAACCTACGAGCAGTACTTC. Protein: CASSADRGATYEQYF.

This chain links TRBV27 with TRBJ1-2; D is undetermined. V was clipped by 5 bases and J by 0 bases, with 13 bases between them. The CDR3 covers 15 residues. Germline values: CDR1 MNHEY, CDR2 SMNVEV (reference sequence). In nucleotides, the CDR3 is TGTGCCAGCAGTCTCTCCGGGAATTCTAACTATGGCTACACCTTC. Its translation is CASSLSGNSNYGYTF.

This rearrangement joins TRBV7-9 to TRBJ2-2, with D possibly TRBD2 on 5 matching bases. Per the germline V gene, CDR1 is SEHNR and CDR2 is FQNEAQ (reference sequence). The CDR3 covers 15 residues. Trimming cost V 7 bases and J 0 bases, with 12 bases left between them. Here the CDR3 DNA reads TGTGCCAGCAAGAGGGTAGCGTCGAACACCGGGGAGCTGTTTTTT. Protein sequence: CASKRVASNTGELFF.

The chain joins TRBV5-5 to TRBJ2-3; D gene ambiguous. CDR1 is SGHKS, CDR2 YYEKEE, per germline (reference sequence). The CDR3 is made up of 16 amino acids. The V end was cut by 0 bases, the J end by 4 bases, with 15 bases between. In nucleotides, the CDR3 is TGTGCCAGCAGCTTGGTCGAGGCCAGTTTTGCAGATACGCAGTATTTT. It yields the protein CASSLVEASFADTQYF.

The CDR3, as DNA: TGTGCCAGCTCACCATTGGACCAGGGAAATCAGCCCCAGCATTTT. Its protein is CASSPLDQGNQPQHF. The chain employs TRBV18 and TRBJ1-5; D perhaps matches TRBD1 (5 bases). Germline V gene lookup returns CDR1 KGHSH and CDR2 LQKENI. V lost 2 bases, J lost 4 bases, and 12 bases lay in between. The CDR3 is made up of 15 amino acids.

The V and J genes are TRBV5-1 and TRBJ2-3, with 9 nucleotides matching TRBD2. Germline loops: CDR1 SGHRS, CDR2 YFSETQ. Trimming removed 1 base from V and 4 bases from J; junction bases left unmatched: 7. This CDR3 is 16 amino acids long. The CDR3 coding sequence is TGCGCCAGCAGCTTGATTGCGGGGGGGGTGGCAGATACGCAGTATTTT. This encodes CASSLIAGGVADTQYF. Drawing the rest from reference TRBV5-1 and TRBJ2-3, the complete variable domain is KAGVTQTPRYLIKTRGQQVTLSCSPISGHRSVSWYQQTPGQGLQFLFEYFSETQRNKGNFPGRFSGRQFSNSRSEMNVSTLELGDSALYLCASSLIAGGVADTQYFGPGTRLTVL.

The chain couples TRBV25-1 to TRBJ1-1; D is undetermined. This CDR3 region has 13 residues. The germline V gene has CDR1 MGHDK and CDR2 SYGVNS. Trimming took off 1 base at V and 3 bases at J, with 6 bases between the two ends. The CDR3 spells CASSEWEYTEAFF. The CDR3 nucleotides read TGTGCCAGCAGTGAATGGGAGTACACTGAAGCTTTCTTT.

This rearrangement joins TRBV7-9 to TRBJ1-1; 7 bases agree with TRBD1. This CDR3 region has 15 residues. The V and J ends lost 4 bases and 1 base, in that order; junction bases with no gene match: 6. The germline gives CDR1 SEHNR, CDR2 FQNEAQ (reference sequence). The CDR3 bases are TGTGCCAGCAGCTCGAATGACAGGGAGAACACTGAAGCTTTCTTT. Its translation is CASSSNDRENTEAFF.

This chain joins TRBV2 and TRBJ2-6, with 7 bases matching TRBD1. This CDR3 has 18 amino acids. J was trimmed by 0 bases and V by 3 bases; bases with no gene match: 8. CDR1 and CDR2 (germline): SNHLY, FYNNEI. The chain's CDR3 is CASSDLGTVSSGANVLTF. The CDR3 coding sequence is TGTGCCAGCAGTGACCTCGGGACAGTAAGCTCTGGGGCCAACGTCCTGACTTTC.

V and J are TRBV7-2 and TRBJ2-7, with a tentative D call TRBD2 (5 bases). CDR1 is SGHTA and CDR2 is FQGNSA in the germline V gene. Trimming left V 5 bases short and J 5 bases short, with 16 bases between. The CDR3 is made up of 14 amino acids. The CDR3 spells CASSHGLPTNEQYF. The CDR3 DNA reads as TGTGCCAGCAGCCACGGACTGCCCACCAACGAGCAGTACTTC.

The chain carries TRBV6-6 and TRBJ2-5, with 7 bases lining up with TRBD2. The germline V gene has CDR1 MNHNY and CDR2 SVGAGI (reference sequence). The CDR3 runs 15 residues. Germline trimming cut 5 bases from V and 5 bases from J; bases unmatched to any gene: 11. CDR3 DNA sequence: TGTGCCAGCAGTAAATCCGGTTGGGGAGGGGAGACCCAGTACTTC. Translated, it gives CASSKSGWGGETQYF.

The genes are TRBV4-1 and TRBJ1-1; a possible D gene is TRBD1 (6 bases). Deletions cut 0 bases from V and 11 bases from J, with 13 bases between. The CDR3 extends over 13 amino acids. The germline gives CDR1 MGHRA, CDR2 YSYEKL. The CDR3 region has the DNA TGCGCCAGCAGCCAAGAGGGGGCGAGGGGGGCTTTCTTT. It translates to CASSQEGARGAFF.

This CDR3 reads CASSGQGGNEQYF. CDR3 in DNA: TGTGCCAGTAGTGGGCAGGGGGGAAACGAGCAGTACTTC. This chain uses TRBV19 with TRBJ2-7; the D gene is possibly TRBD1 (7 bases). This CDR3 has 13 residues. V was pared by 5 bases and J by 5 bases, with 13 bases between. Germline V gene data show CDR1 as LNHDA and CDR2 as SQIVND (reference sequence).

This chain joins TRBV7-7 and TRBJ2-1; D gene unclear. The CDR3 totals 12 residues. CDR1 and CDR2 (germline): SSHAT, FNYEAQ (reference sequence). The V gene lost 4 bases and the J gene lost 5 bases, with 6 bases spanning the gap. The CDR3 sequence is CASSSPNNEQFF. The DNA for the CDR3 is TGTGCCAGCAGCTCCCCCAACAATGAGCAGTTCTTC.

This chain uses TRBV5-1 with TRBJ2-3; 9 bases fit TRBD2. Germline CDR1 reads SGHRS; CDR2 reads YFSETQ. The CDR3 loop spans 16 amino acids. Trimming at V came to 4 bases and at J to 6 bases, leaving 12 bases not matched to a gene. The CDR3 DNA is TGCGCCAGCAGCACGGGAGGGTTAGCGGGGGCGGATACGCAGTATTTT. Translated, it gives CASSTGGLAGADTQYF.

The chain has TRBV4-1 and TRBJ2-5; TRBD2 agrees at 7 bases. The CDR3 totals 14 residues. CDR1 and CDR2 from the germline V gene are MGHRA and YSYEKL. V lost 1 base to trimming and J lost 6 bases; unmatched junction nucleotides: 5. CDR3 nucleotides: TGCGCCAGCAGCCAAGGGGGAGGGGCCCAGACCCAGTACTTC. Protein product: CASSQGGGAQTQYF.

The chain is built from TRBV28 and TRBJ2-1, with TRBD2 matching over 14 bases. The junction had 9 bases not matched to a gene; V was cut back by 4 bases and J by 4 bases. This CDR3 is 18 amino acids long. Germline values: CDR1 MDHEN, CDR2 SYDVKM. The CDR3 bases are TGTGCCAGCAGTTCATGGACTAGCGGGAGGCAACTTTACAATGAGCAGTTCTTC. Protein product: CASSSWTSGRQLYNEQFF.

In the case of this clone: Different DNA sequences within this sample yield the same CDR3. This sequence joins TRBV14 and TRBJ2-1; D not resolved. Trimming pared 0 bases from V and 0 bases from J, leaving 9 bases between. Germline CDR1 reads SGHDN; CDR2 reads FVKESK. There are 16 residues in the CDR3. The CDR3: CASSQDPADSYNEQFF. CDR3 DNA: TGTGCCAGCAGCCAAGACCCGGCGGACTCCTACAATGAGCAGTTCTTC. The variable domain in full, with the rest retrieved from reference TRBV14 and TRBJ2-1, is EAGVTQFPSHSVIEKGQTVTLRCDPISGHDNLYWYRRVMGKEIKFLLHFVKESKQDESGMPNNRFLAERTGGTYSTLKVQPAELEDSGVYFCASSQDPADSYNEQFFGPGTRLTVL.